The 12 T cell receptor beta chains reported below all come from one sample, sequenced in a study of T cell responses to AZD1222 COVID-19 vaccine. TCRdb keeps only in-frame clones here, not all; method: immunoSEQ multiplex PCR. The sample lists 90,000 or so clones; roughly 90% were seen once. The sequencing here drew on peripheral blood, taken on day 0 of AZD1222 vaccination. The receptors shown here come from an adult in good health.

CDR3 DNA sequence: TGTGCCTGGAGCCGTCCCTACGAGCAGTACTTC. Protein: CAWSRPYEQYF. The chain links TRBV30 to TRBJ2-7; no clear D. The V end lost 3 bases, the J end lost 2 bases, and 5 bases lay between the germline ends. Germline values: CDR1 GTSNPN, CDR2 SVGIG (reference sequence). The CDR3 runs 11 residues.

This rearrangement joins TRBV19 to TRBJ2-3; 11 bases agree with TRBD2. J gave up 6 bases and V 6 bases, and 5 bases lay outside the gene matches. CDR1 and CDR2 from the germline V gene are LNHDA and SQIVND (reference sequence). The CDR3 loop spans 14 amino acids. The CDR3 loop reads CASRLAGGSDTQYF. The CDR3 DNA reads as TGTGCCAGTAGGCTAGCGGGAGGATCGGATACGCAGTATTTT.

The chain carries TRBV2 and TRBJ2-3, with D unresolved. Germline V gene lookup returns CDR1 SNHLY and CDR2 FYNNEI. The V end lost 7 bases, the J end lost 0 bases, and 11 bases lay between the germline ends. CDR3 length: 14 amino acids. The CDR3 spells CASMAGLSTDTQYF. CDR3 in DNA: TGTGCCAGCATGGCAGGCCTAAGCACAGATACGCAGTATTTT.

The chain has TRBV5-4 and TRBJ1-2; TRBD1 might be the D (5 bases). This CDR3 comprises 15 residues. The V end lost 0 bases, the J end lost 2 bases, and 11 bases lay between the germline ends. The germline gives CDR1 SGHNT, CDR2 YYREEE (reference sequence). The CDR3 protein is CASSLDRSQNYGYTF. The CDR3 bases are TGTGCCAGCAGCTTGGACAGGAGTCAAAACTATGGCTACACCTTC.

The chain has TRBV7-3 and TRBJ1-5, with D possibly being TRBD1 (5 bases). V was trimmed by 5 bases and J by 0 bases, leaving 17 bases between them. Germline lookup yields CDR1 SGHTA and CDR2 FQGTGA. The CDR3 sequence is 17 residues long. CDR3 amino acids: CASSLNTRDGSNQPQHF. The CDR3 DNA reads TGTGCCAGCAGCCTCAACACCCGGGACGGTAGCAATCAGCCCCAGCATTTT.

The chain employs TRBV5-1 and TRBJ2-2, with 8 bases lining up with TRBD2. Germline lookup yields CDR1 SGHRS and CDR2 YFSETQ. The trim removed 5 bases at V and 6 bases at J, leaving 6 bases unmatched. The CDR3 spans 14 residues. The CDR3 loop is CASRGLVAAGELFF. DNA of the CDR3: TGCGCCAGCAGGGGACTAGTCGCCGCCGGGGAGCTGTTTTTT.

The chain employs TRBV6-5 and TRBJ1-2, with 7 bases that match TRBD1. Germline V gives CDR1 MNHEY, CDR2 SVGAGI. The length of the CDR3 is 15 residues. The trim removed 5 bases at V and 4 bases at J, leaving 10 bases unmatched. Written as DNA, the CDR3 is TGTGCCAGCAGTCCTGAGTGGACAGGCATCTATGGCTACACCTTC. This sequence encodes CASSPEWTGIYGYTF.

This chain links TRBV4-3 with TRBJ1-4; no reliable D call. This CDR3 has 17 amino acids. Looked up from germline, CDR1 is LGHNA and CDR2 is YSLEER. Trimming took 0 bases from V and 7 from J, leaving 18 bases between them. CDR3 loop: CASSQDKTRALGEKLFF. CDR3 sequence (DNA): TGCGCCAGCAGCCAAGATAAGACAAGGGCGCTGGGTGAAAAACTGTTTTTT.

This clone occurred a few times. The CDR3: CASSQDGQGAGYGYTF. CDR3 in DNA: TGCGCCAGCAGCCAAGACGGACAGGGGGCGGGCTATGGCTACACCTTC. The gene calls are TRBV4-3 and TRBJ1-2; TRBD1 aligns across 11 bases. Germline CDR1 and CDR2: LGHNA and YSLEER. The CDR3 sequence is 16 residues long. Trimming removed 0 bases from V and 4 bases from J; junction bases left unmatched: 4.

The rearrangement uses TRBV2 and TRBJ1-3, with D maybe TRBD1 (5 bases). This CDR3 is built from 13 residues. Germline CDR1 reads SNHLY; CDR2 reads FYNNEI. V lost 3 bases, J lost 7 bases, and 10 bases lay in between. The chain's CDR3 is CASSEGEGNTIYF. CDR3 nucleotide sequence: TGTGCCAGCAGTGAGGGGGAGGGGAACACCATATATTTT.

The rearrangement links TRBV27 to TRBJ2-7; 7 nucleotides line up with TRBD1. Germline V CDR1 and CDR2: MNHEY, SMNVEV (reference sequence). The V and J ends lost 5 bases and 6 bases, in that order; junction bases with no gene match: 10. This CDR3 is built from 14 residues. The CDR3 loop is CASSPGDRVSEQYF. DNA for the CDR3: TGTGCCAGCAGTCCGGGCGACAGGGTTTCCGAGCAGTACTTC.

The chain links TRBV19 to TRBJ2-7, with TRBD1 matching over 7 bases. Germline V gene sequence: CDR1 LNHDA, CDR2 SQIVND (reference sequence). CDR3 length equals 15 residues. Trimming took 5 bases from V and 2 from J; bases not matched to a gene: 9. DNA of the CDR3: TGTGCCAGTAGTGTCGACAGGGAGAGGGCCTACGAGCAGTACTTC. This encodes CASSVDRERAYEQYF.